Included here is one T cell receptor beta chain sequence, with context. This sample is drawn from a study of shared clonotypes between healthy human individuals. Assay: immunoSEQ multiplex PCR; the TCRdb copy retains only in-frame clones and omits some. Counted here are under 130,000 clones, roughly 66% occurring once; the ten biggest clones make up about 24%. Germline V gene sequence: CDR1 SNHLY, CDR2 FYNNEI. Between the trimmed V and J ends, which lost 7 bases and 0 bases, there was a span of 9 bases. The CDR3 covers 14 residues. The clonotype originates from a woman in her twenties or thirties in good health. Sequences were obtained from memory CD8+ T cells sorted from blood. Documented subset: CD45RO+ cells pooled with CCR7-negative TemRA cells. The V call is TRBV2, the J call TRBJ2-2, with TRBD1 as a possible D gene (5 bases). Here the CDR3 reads CASTRTTNTGELFF. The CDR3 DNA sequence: TGTGCCAGCACCCGGACAACGAACACCGGGGAGCTGTTTTTT.